Listed here are 3 T cell receptor beta chains from one sample, sequenced in a study of Ad26.COV2.S vaccination and SARS-CoV-2 variants. Treatment indicated: around 19 received Ad26.COV2.S at low or high dose, single or two shots; about 5 received placebo; per-sample allocation not given. Sample collection was performed on day 63 after the first vaccine or placebo injection. Only in-frame clones appear in the TCRdb table, and some are missing; sequencing was by immunoSEQ multiplex PCR. The sample gives about 440,000 clones, about 90% of which show up once; under 4.5% is in the top ten. Specimen: peripheral blood, collected in a trial of Ad26.COV2.S vaccine versus placebo. The source is a person between 18 and 65 years old who received the Ad26.COV2.S COVID-19 vaccine or a placebo.

The J gene is TRBJ2-7, the V gene TRBV6-5, with TRBD2 identical over 11 bases. The germline CDR1 and CDR2 sequences are MNHEY and SVGAGI. There are 15 residues in the CDR3. Trimming removed 3 bases from V and 6 bases from J; junction bases left unmatched: 7. The CDR3 DNA reads as TGTGCCAGCAGTTATTCTCCGGGACTAGCGGCCGAGCAGTACTTC. This encodes CASSYSPGLAAEQYF.

This chain connects TRBV9 to TRBJ2-1; 13 nucleotides align to TRBD2. The CDR3 totals 19 residues. V trimming: 0 bases; J trimming: 6 bases; junction bases outside the gene matches: 12. Germline V CDR1 and CDR2: SGDLS, YYNGEE. The CDR3 DNA sequence: TGTGCCAGCAGCGTAGAGCCGGGACTAGCGGGATCATTCGGCAATGAGCAGTTCTTC. Protein sequence: CASSVEPGLAGSFGNEQFF.

The chain employs TRBV7-2 and TRBJ2-4, with unresolved D. V shed 1 base and J shed 6 bases, with 10 bases lying between them. The CDR3 loop spans 14 amino acids. Germline lookup yields CDR1 SGHTA and CDR2 FQGNSA. The CDR3, as DNA: TGTGCCAGCAGCTTAGAACCGTCACGAAACATTCAGTACTTC. It translates to CASSLEPSRNIQYF.